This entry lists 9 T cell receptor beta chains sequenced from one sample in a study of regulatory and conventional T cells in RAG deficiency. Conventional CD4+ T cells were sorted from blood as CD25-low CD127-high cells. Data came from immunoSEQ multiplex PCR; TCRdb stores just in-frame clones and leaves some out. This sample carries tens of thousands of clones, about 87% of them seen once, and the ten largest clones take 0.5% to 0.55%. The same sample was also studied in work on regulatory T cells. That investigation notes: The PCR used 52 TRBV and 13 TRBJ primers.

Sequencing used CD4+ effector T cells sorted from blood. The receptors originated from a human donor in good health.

The CDR3 spells CASSFRTGAMNTEAFF. The CDR3 nucleotides are TGCGCCAGCAGCTTCAGGACAGGGGCTATGAACACTGAAGCTTTCTTT. This chain uses TRBV5-1 with TRBJ1-1; 9 nucleotides line up with TRBD1. The germline V gene encodes CDR1 SGHRS and CDR2 YFSETQ. With 2 bases clipped from V and 0 bases from J, the junction kept 5 bases outside the gene matches. The CDR3 is 16 residues long.

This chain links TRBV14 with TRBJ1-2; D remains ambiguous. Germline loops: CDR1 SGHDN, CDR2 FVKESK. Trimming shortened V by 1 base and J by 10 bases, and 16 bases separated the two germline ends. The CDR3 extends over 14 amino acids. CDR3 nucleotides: TGTGCCAGCAGCCAAGGACCGGCAAGCCATGACTACACCTTC. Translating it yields CASSQGPASHDYTF.

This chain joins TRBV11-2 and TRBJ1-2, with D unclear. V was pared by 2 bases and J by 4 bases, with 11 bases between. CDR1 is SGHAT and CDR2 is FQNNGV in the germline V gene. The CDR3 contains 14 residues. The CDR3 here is CASSLSVLAYGYTF. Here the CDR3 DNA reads TGTGCCAGCAGCTTATCCGTCCTAGCCTATGGCTACACCTTC.

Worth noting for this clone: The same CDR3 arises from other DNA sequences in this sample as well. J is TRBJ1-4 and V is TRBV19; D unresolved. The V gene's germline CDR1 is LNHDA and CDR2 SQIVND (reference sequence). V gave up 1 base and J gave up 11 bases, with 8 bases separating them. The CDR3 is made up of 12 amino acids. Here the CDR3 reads CASSIGGKKLFF. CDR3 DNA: TGTGCCAGTAGTATAGGCGGCAAGAAACTGTTTTTT. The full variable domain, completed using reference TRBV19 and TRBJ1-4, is DGGITQSPKYLFRKEGQNVTLSCEQNLNHDAMYWYRQDPGQGLRLIYYSQIVNDFQKGDIAEGYSVSREKKESFPLTVTSAQKNPTAFYLCASSIGGKKLFFGSGTQLSVL.

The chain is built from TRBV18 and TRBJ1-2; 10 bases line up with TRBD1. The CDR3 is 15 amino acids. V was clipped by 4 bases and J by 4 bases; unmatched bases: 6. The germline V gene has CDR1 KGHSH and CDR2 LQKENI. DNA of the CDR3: TGTGCCAGCTCACGAGACAGGGGGCAGACCTATGGCTACACCTTC. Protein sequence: CASSRDRGQTYGYTF. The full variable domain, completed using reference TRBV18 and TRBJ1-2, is NAGVMQNPRHLVRRRGQEARLRCSPMKGHSHVYWYRQLPEEGLKFMVYLQKENIIDESGMPKERFSAEFPKEGPSILRIQQVVRGDSAAYFCASSRDRGQTYGYTFGSGTRLTVV.

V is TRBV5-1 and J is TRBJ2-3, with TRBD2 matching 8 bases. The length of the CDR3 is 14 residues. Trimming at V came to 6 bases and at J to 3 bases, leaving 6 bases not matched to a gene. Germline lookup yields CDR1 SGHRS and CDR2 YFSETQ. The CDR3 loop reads CASISGVATDTQYF. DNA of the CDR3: TGCGCCAGCATTAGCGGGGTAGCTACAGATACGCAGTATTTT. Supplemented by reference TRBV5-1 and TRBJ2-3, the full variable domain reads KAGVTQTPRYLIKTRGQQVTLSCSPISGHRSVSWYQQTPGQGLQFLFEYFSETQRNKGNFPGRFSGRQFSNSRSEMNVSTLELGDSALYLCASISGVATDTQYFGPGTRLTVL.

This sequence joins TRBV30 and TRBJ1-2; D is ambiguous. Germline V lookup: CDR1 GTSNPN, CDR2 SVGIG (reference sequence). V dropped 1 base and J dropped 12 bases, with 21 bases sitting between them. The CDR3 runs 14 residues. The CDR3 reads CAWSAGSSFGANTF. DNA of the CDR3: TGTGCCTGGAGTGCCGGATCTTCGTTTGGTGCGAACACCTTC.

CDR3 loop: CASSSAGGPPTDTQYF. The CDR3 coding sequence is TGTGCCAGCAGCTCAGCGGGAGGCCCCCCCACAGATACGCAGTATTTT. The chain joins TRBV5-5 to TRBJ2-3; TRBD2 aligns across 9 bases. After removal of 3 bases from V and 2 bases from J, the junction contained 7 bases not matched to a gene. Germline assignment: CDR1 SGHKS and CDR2 YYEKEE (reference sequence). This CDR3 comprises 16 residues.

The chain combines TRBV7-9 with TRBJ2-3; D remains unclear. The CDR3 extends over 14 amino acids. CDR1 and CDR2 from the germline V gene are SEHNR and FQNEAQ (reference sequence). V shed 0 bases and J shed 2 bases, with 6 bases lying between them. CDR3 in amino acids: CASSLAGSTDTQYF. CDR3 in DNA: TGTGCCAGCAGCTTAGCCGGCTCCACAGATACGCAGTATTTT.